This entry features one T cell receptor (beta chain) sequence. This entry belongs to a study of shared T cell receptors in the human thymus. The repertoire was sequenced with immunoSEQ multiplex PCR; TCRdb's copy has only in-frame clones and lacks some. Altogether about 660,000 clones are present, around 89% being singletons, with the ten largest covering around 0.01%. These data were also reused for a study on human thymus T cells.

The clonotype originates from a boy less than two years old with a congenital heart defect. The specimen sequenced was thymocytes.

CDR3 DNA: TGCGCCAGCGCGGTTGTTTCCAGCTCCTACGAGCAGTACTTC. This translates into CASAVVSSSYEQYF. This chain connects TRBV10-2 to TRBJ2-7; D is unclear. Germline values: CDR1 WSHSY, CDR2 SAAADI. The CDR3 has 14 residues. The ends were cut back, 8 bases at V and 0 bases at J, with 14 bases in the middle.